This T cell receptor (beta chain) was captured by sequencing in a study of cytomegalovirus exposure and HLA in healthy donors. Study results and limitations: Among TCR beta chains, those listed as cytomegalovirus-associated numbered about 160. Despite most TCR sequences being rare, some public TCRs occurred in many donors. Reports described diagnosis of cytomegalovirus status by the classifier as highly specific and sensitive.

Sequenced by immunoSEQ multiplex PCR; TCRdb stores in-frame clones only, minus some. The sample consists of some 170,000 clones, roughly nine tenths of them appearing once. The V gene lost 1 base and the J gene lost 4 bases, with 7 bases spanning the gap. Germline loops: CDR1 SGHTA, CDR2 FQGNSA. CDR3 length equals 13 residues. Note on this clone: No antigen is known for it.

The sequenced material came from PBMCs. The rearrangement joins TRBV7-2 to TRBJ1-1, with no clear D. This sequence originates from a young man in good health and CMV-seropositive. CDR3 sequence: CASSLGARTEAFF. The CDR3 nucleotides are TGTGCCAGCAGCTTAGGGGCACGCACTGAAGCTTTCTTT.